The next 19 T cell receptor beta chains were all read from a single sample in a study of beta chain features in type 1 diabetes. Every isolated RNA sample was fully reverse transcribed, so sequencing captured expressed TCRB transcripts. This table comes from immunoSEQ multiplex PCR, and its TCRdb copy is limited to in-frame clones, with some not included. The table has hundreds of thousands of clones, around 12% seen once. Sample: naive CD4+ T cells from blood. These receptors originate from a man younger than 30 in good health.

A few counts support this clone. This chain links TRBV4-2 with TRBJ2-7; 13 bases are shared with TRBD2. The CDR3 sequence is 19 residues long. J gave up 4 bases and V 4 bases, and 16 bases lay outside the gene matches. Germline V gene sequence: CDR1 LGHNA, CDR2 YNFKEQ. Here the CDR3 reads CASSLQTSSGTSGKYEQYF. DNA for the CDR3: TGTGCCAGCAGCCTTCAAACTTCCTCCGGGACTAGCGGGAAGTACGAGCAGTACTTC.

The chain has TRBV7-2 and TRBJ2-1, with 8 nucleotides matching TRBD1. Trimming at V came to 6 bases and at J to 6 bases, leaving 10 bases not matched to a gene. The germline gives CDR1 SGHTA, CDR2 FQGNSA. The CDR3 is 15 amino acids. CDR3 amino acids: CASRFRQGPTNEQFF. The CDR3 region has the DNA TGTGCCAGCAGGTTCCGACAGGGGCCCACCAATGAGCAGTTCTTC.

The chain carries TRBV7-2 and TRBJ1-2; D is possibly TRBD1 (5 bases). The germline gives CDR1 SGHTA, CDR2 FQGNSA. The length of the CDR3 is 13 residues. The ends were cut back, 3 bases at V and 5 bases at J, with 10 bases in the middle. For the CDR3, the DNA is TGTGCCAGCAGCTTCCAGGGTTTGTATGGCTACACCTTC. Translated, it gives CASSFQGLYGYTF.

This clone was seen only a few times. The chain carries TRBV29-1 and TRBJ1-1, with 10 bases identical to TRBD1. The CDR3 is 15 amino acids. Germline-derived CDR1 and CDR2 are SQVTM and ANQGSEA. Trimming at V came to 1 base and at J to 5 bases, leaving 7 bases not matched to a gene. The chain's CDR3 is CSVEGRQGAKTEAFF. CDR3 DNA sequence: TGCAGCGTTGAAGGGCGACAGGGGGCGAAGACTGAAGCTTTCTTT.

This clone appeared a few times. This chain connects TRBV28 to TRBJ1-2, with a tentative D call TRBD1 (6 bases). Germline V gives CDR1 MDHEN, CDR2 SYDVKM. This CDR3 is built from 14 residues. The V end was cut by 6 bases, the J end by 5 bases, with 16 bases between. The DNA of the CDR3 is TGTGCCAGCAGCCTCGGACAGCAGCGATATGGCTACACCTTC. This encodes CASSLGQQRYGYTF.

This rearrangement joins TRBV6-1 to TRBJ1-5; a weak D match, TRBD1 (6 bases). CDR3 length: 17 amino acids. V was clipped by 1 base and J by 0 bases, with 13 bases between them. The germline V gene has CDR1 MNHNS and CDR2 SASEGT. CDR3 bases: TGTGCCAGCAGTGAAGGTAGACAGGCTTTTAGCAATCAGCCCCAGCATTTT. It yields the protein CASSEGRQAFSNQPQHF.

The chain employs TRBV29-1 and TRBJ2-7; 11 nucleotides line up with TRBD2. Germline V gene sequence: CDR1 SQVTM, CDR2 ANQGSEA. The V gene end was trimmed by 7 bases and the J gene end by 5 bases; junction bases not matched to a gene: 13. The CDR3 has 15 amino acids. CDR3 DNA: TGCAGCGCTCTCACGCGACTAGCGGGGATAGACGAGCAGTACTTC. Its translation: CSALTRLAGIDEQYF.

This clone was observed a few times. The rearrangement joins TRBV9 to TRBJ2-3; TRBD2 aligns across 10 bases. The V gene's germline CDR1 is SGDLS and CDR2 YYNGEE. The CDR3 consists of 19 residues. V was clipped by 0 bases and J by 2 bases; unmatched bases: 12. CDR3 loop: CASSVEASGGNLNTDTQYF. The CDR3 coding sequence is TGTGCCAGCAGCGTAGAGGCTAGCGGGGGTAACCTTAACACAGATACGCAGTATTTT.

This clone has more than one count but fewer than ten. The chain carries TRBV28 and TRBJ2-7; 12 positions agree with TRBD1. The V and J ends lost 4 bases and 5 bases, in that order; junction bases with no gene match: 6. Germline V gene lookup returns CDR1 MDHEN and CDR2 SYDVKM. The CDR3 is made up of 15 amino acids. For the CDR3, the DNA is TGTGCCAGCAGTTCATCGGGACAGGGGGCTGACGAGCAGTACTTC. This encodes CASSSSGQGADEQYF. Complete variable domain (other parts from reference TRBV28 and TRBJ2-7): DVKVTQSSRYLVKRTGEKVFLECVQDMDHENMFWYRQDPGLGLRLIYFSYDVKMKEKGDIPEGYSVSREKKERFSLILESASTNQTSMYLCASSSSGQGADEQYFGPGTRLTVT.

The genes are TRBV27 and TRBJ1-4, with 8 bases aligning to TRBD1. J was trimmed by 13 bases and V by 6 bases; bases with no gene match: 10. The CDR3 is made up of 13 amino acids. Germline V lookup: CDR1 MNHEY, CDR2 SMNVEV (reference sequence). CDR3 nucleotides: TGTGCCAGCAGCCCTCTAGACAGGGGTCGACTGTTTTTT. As protein: CASSPLDRGRLFF.

This clone was counted only a few times. The chain is built from TRBV28 and TRBJ2-2; D not resolved. V was trimmed by 3 bases and J by 7 bases, leaving 12 bases between them. CDR3 length equals 14 residues. Looked up from germline, CDR1 is MDHEN and CDR2 is SYDVKM. The CDR3 region is CASSLGSYNGELFF. The CDR3, as DNA: TGTGCCAGCAGTTTGGGCAGTTATAACGGGGAGCTGTTTTTT.

The chain joins TRBV9 to TRBJ1-3; 7 nucleotides line up with TRBD1. Losses at the gene ends were 3 bases for V and 3 bases for J; bases not matched to a gene: 3. Germline CDR1 SGDLS, CDR2 YYNGEE. There are 14 residues in the CDR3. CDR3 nucleotide sequence: TGTGCCAGCAGCGAGGGGGCTGGTGGAAACACCATATATTTT. Its translation: CASSEGAGGNTIYF.

The chain employs TRBV28 and TRBJ1-5; 8 nucleotides align to TRBD1. Germline assignment: CDR1 MDHEN and CDR2 SYDVKM. The CDR3 has 15 amino acids. V lost 7 bases to trimming and J lost 4 bases; unmatched junction nucleotides: 9. CDR3 in amino acids: CASTRSRTGNQPQHF. DNA of the CDR3: TGTGCCAGCACCCGATCCCGGACAGGGAATCAGCCCCAGCATTTT. Full variable domain (remainder filled in from reference TRBV28 and TRBJ1-5): DVKVTQSSRYLVKRTGEKVFLECVQDMDHENMFWYRQDPGLGLRLIYFSYDVKMKEKGDIPEGYSVSREKKERFSLILESASTNQTSMYLCASTRSRTGNQPQHFGDGTRLSIL.

The chain uses TRBV27 and TRBJ2-3; D might be TRBD2 (5 bases). The V end was cut by 2 bases, the J end by 4 bases, with 10 bases between. Germline V gene lookup returns CDR1 MNHEY and CDR2 SMNVEV (reference sequence). This CDR3 region has 14 residues. CDR3 in amino acids: CASSLVDSADTQYF. Here the CDR3 DNA reads TGTGCCAGCAGTTTAGTGGACTCCGCAGATACGCAGTATTTT.

The chain carries TRBV4-2 and TRBJ2-2; the D gene is possibly TRBD1 (5 bases). The V end lost 4 bases, the J end lost 4 bases, and 16 bases lay between the germline ends. CDR3 size: 16 residues. CDR1 and CDR2 (germline): LGHNA, YNFKEQ. For the CDR3, the DNA is TGTGCCAGCAGCCCAGGGTGGACGCTCGGCACCGGGGAGCTGTTTTTT. Its protein product is CASSPGWTLGTGELFF.

The chain couples TRBV5-8 to TRBJ2-1; 8 bases fit TRBD1. The length of the CDR3 is 15 residues. Germline V gene data show CDR1 as SGHTS and CDR2 as YDEGEE. The junction had 7 bases not matched to a gene; V was cut back by 4 bases and J by 4 bases. CDR3 in DNA: TGTGCCAGCAGCCACCGCCGGACAGGGTACAATGAGCAGTTCTTC. This codes for CASSHRRTGYNEQFF. The full variable domain, rest sourced from reference TRBV5-8 and TRBJ2-1, is EAGVTQSPTHLIKTRGQQATLRCSPISGHTSVYWYQQALGLGLQFLLWYDEGEERNRGNFPPRFSGRQFPNYSSELNVNALELEDSALYLCASSHRRTGYNEQFFGPGTRLTVL.

This clone occurred a few times. The V gene is TRBV23-1, the J gene TRBJ2-6; D unclear. TRBV23-1 is reported as an ORF; its role is uncertain. There are 14 residues in the CDR3. Deletions cut 6 bases from V and 1 base from J, with 7 bases between. The CDR3, as DNA: TGCGCCAGCAGCCAGGTATCTGGGGCCAACGTCCTGACTTTC. Translation: CASSQVSGANVLTF.

The chain combines TRBV10-3 with TRBJ2-7, with 14 bases aligning to TRBD2. Germline V gives CDR1 ENHRY, CDR2 SYGVKD. The CDR3 contains 16 residues. Trimming at V came to 6 bases and at J to 4 bases, leaving 8 bases not matched to a gene. CDR3: CAIRWTSGGPPYEQYF. The CDR3 DNA reads as TGTGCCATCAGATGGACTAGCGGGGGGCCTCCGTACGAGCAGTACTTC.

The chain combines TRBV19 with TRBJ2-4, with TRBD1 matching over 8 bases. Germline trimming cut 6 bases from V and 5 bases from J; bases unmatched to any gene: 3. The germline V gene has CDR1 LNHDA and CDR2 SQIVND (reference sequence). CDR3 length equals 13 residues. CDR3 sequence reads: CASSGTGENIQYF. CDR3 coding DNA: TGTGCCAGTAGCGGGACAGGAGAAAACATTCAGTACTTC.